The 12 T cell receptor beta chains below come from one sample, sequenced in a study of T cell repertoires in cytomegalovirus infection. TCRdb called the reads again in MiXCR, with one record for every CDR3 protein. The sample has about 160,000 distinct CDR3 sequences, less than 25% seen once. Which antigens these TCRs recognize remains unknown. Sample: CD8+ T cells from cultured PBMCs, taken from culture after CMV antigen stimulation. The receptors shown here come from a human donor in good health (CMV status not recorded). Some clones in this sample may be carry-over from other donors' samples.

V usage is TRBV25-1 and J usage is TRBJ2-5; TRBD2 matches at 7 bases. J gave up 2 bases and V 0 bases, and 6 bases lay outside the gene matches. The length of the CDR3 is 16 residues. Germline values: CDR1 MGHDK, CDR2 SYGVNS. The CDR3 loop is CASSEYSGGTQETQYF. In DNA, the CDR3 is TGTGCCAGCAGTGAATATTCGGGGGGAACGCAAGAGACCCAGTACTTC.

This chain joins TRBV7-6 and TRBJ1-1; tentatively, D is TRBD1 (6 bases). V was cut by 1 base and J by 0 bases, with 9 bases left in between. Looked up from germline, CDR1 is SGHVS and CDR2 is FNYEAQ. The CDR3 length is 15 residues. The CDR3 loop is CASSLGPGVNTEAFF. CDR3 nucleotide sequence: TGTGCCAGCAGCTTAGGGCCAGGGGTGAACACTGAAGCTTTCTTT.

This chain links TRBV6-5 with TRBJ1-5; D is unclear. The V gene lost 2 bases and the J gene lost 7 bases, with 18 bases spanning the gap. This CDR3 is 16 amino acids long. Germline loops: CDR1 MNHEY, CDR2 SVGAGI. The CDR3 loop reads CASSYNAPSGGQPQHF. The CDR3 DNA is TGTGCCAGCAGTTACAACGCCCCATCGGGAGGGCAGCCCCAGCATTTT.

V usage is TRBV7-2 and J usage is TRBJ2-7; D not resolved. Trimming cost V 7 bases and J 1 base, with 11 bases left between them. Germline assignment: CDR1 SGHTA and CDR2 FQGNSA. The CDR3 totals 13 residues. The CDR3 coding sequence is TGTGCCAGCACCGTTATAGGTTCCTACGAGCAGTACTTC. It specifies CASTVIGSYEQYF.

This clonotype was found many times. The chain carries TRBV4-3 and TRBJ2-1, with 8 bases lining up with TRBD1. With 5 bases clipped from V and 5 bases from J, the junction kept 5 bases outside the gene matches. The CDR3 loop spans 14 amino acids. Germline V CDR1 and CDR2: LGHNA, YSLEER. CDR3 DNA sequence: TGCGCCAGCAGCACCGAGACAGGGGACAATGAGCAGTTCTTC. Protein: CASSTETGDNEQFF.

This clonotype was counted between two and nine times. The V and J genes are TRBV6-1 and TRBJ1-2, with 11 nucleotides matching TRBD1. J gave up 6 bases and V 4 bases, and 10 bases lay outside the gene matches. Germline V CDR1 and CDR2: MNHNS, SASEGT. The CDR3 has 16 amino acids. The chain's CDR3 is CASSVMWTGGADGYTF. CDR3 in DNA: TGTGCCAGCAGTGTTATGTGGACAGGGGGCGCCGATGGCTACACCTTC.

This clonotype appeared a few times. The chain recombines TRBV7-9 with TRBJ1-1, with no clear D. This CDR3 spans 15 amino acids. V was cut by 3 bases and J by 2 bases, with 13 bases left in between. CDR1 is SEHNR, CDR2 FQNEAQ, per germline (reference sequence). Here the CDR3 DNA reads TGTGCCAGCAGCTTCACGGACGGTGGAAACACTGAAGCTTTCTTT. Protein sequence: CASSFTDGGNTEAFF. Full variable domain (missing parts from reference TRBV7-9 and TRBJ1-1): DTGVSQNPRHKITKRGQNVTFRCDPISEHNRLYWYRQTLGQGPEFLTYFQNEAQLEKSRLLSDRFSAERPKGSFSTLEIQRTEQGDSAMYLCASSFTDGGNTEAFFGQGTRLTVV.

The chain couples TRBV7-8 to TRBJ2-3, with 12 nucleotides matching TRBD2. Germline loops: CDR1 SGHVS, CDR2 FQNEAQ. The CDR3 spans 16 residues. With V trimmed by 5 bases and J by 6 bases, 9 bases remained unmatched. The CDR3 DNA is TGTGCCAGCAGCGCATCGACTAGCGGGGGAGGGGATACGCAGTATTTT. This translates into CASSASTSGGGDTQYF.

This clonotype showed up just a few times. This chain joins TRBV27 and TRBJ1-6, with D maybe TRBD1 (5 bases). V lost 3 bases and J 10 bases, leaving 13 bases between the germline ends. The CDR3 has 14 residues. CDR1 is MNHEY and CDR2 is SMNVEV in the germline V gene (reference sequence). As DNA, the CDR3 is TGTGCCAGCAGTTTGGGGCAGCTGCAATCACCCCTCCACTTT. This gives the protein CASSLGQLQSPLHF.

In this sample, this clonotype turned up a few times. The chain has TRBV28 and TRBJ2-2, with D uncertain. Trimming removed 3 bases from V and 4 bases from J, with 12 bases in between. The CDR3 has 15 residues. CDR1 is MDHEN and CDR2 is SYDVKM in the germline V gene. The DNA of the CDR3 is TGTGCCAGCAGTTTGAATGACTTTGGCACCGGGGAGCTGTTTTTT. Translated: CASSLNDFGTGELFF. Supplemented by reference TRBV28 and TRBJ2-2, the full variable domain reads DVKVTQSSRYLVKRTGEKVFLECVQDMDHENMFWYRQDPGLGLRLIYFSYDVKMKEKGDIPEGYSVSREKKERFSLILESASTNQTSMYLCASSLNDFGTGELFFGEGSRLTVL.

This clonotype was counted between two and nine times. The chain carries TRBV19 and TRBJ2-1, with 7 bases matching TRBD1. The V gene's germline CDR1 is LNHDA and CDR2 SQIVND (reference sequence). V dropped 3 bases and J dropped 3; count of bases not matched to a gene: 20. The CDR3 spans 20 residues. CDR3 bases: TGTGCCAGTAGTATCTTCTCTCCCTCTGTTCGGACAGGCGACTACAATGAGCAGTTCTTC. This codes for CASSIFSPSVRTGDYNEQFF. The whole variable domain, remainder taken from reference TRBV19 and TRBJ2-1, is DGGITQSPKYLFRKEGQNVTLSCEQNLNHDAMYWYRQDPGQGLRLIYYSQIVNDFQKGDIAEGYSVSREKKESFPLTVTSAQKNPTAFYLCASSIFSPSVRTGDYNEQFFGPGTRLTVL.

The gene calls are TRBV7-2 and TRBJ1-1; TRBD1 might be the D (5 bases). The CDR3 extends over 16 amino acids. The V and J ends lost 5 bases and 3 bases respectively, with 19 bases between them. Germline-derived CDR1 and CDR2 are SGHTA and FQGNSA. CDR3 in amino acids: CASSPPGWGKHTEAFF. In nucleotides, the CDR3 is TGTGCCAGCAGCCCTCCCGGGTGGGGGAAGCACACTGAAGCTTTCTTT.